What follows are 2 T cell receptor beta chains derived from one specimen sequenced in a study of regulatory T cells in long-lasting Graves disease. Regarding time point: newly diagnosed GD, antithyroid drugs for less than 3 months. RNA isolated from PBMCs was used to make the TCR library. According to the study, TCR beta libraries were built with iRepertoire HTBI primers and CDR3-region Arm-PCR. TCRdb independently ran MiXCR on the multiplex PCR reads; one entry per CDR3 protein. The sample carries hundreds of thousands of distinct CDR3 sequences, 15% to 20% recorded once. These records were also assigned to another study, of T cells in Graves' hyperthyroidism and ophthalmopathy.

The starting material was peripheral blood mononuclear cells (PBMCs), obtained at new diagnosis, from a patient treated with antithyroid drugs. These receptor sequences come from a man aged 18 to 30 with Graves disease.

The CDR3 DNA reads TGTGCTAGCGGACTCAGTCTTTGGAACACCGGGGAGCTGTTTTTT. This sequence encodes CASGLSLWNTGELFF. The rearrangement uses TRBV7-7 and TRBJ2-2; D is possibly TRBD2 (6 bases). Germline assignment: CDR1 SSHAT and CDR2 FNYEAQ (reference sequence). The CDR3 is 15 residues long.

The chain couples TRBV5-6 to TRBJ1-5, with TRBD1 as a possible D gene (5 bases). The V gene lost 1 base and the J gene lost 5 bases, with 16 bases spanning the gap. CDR1 is SGHDT, CDR2 YYEEEE, per germline. The length of the CDR3 is 16 residues. CDR3 nucleotide sequence: TGTGCCAGCAGCTTGCAAACAGGCCGCCCGTATCAGCCCCAGCATTTT. This translates into CASSLQTGRPYQPQHF.